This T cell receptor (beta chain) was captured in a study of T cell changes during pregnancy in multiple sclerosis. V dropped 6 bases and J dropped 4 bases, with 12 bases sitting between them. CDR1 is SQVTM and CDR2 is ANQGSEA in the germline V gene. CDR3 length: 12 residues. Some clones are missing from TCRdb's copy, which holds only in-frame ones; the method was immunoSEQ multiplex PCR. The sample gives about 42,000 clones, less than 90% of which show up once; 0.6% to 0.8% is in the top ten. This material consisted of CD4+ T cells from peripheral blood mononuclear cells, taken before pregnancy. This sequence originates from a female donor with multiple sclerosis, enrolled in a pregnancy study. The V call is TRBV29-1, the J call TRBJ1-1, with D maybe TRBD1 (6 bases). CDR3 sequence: CSVYREFTEAFF. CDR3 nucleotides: TGCAGCGTCTACAGGGAGTTCACTGAAGCTTTCTTT. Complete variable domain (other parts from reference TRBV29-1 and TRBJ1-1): SAVISQKPSRDICQRGTSLTIQCQVDSQVTMMFWYRQQPGQSLTLIATANQGSEATYESGFVIDKFPISRPNLTFSTLTVSNMSPEDSSIYLCSVYREFTEAFFGQGTRLTVV.